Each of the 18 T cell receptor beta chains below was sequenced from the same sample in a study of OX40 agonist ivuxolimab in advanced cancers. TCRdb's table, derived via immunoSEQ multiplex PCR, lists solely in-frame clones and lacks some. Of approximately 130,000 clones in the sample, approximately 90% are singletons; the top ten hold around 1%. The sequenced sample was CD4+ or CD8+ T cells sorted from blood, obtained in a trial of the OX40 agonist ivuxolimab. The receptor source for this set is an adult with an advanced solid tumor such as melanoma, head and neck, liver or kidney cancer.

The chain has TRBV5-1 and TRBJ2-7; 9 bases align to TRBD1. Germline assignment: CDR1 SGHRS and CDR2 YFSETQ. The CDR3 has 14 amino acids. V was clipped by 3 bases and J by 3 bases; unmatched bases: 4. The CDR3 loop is CASSWGTGNYEQYF. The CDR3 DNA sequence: TGCGCCAGCAGCTGGGGGACAGGGAACTACGAGCAGTACTTC.

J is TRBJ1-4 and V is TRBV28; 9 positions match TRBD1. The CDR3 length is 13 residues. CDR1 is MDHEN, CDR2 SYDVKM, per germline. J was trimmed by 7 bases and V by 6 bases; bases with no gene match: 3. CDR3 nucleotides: TGTGCCAGCAGCCGGACAGGGGCTGAAAAACTGTTTTTT. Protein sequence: CASSRTGAEKLFF.

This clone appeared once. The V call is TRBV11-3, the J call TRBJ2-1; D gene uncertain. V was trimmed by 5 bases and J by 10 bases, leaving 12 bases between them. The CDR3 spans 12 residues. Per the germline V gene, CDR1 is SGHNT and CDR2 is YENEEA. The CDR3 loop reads CASSRTTMEQFF. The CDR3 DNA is TGTGCCAGCAGCCGAACTACAATGGAGCAGTTCTTC.

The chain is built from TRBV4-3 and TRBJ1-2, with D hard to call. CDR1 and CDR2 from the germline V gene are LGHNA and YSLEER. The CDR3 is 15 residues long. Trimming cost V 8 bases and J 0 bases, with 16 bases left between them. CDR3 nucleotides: TGCGCCAGCCGCCGGCGAGGTGGGGCTAACTATGGCTACACCTTC. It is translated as CASRRRGGANYGYTF.

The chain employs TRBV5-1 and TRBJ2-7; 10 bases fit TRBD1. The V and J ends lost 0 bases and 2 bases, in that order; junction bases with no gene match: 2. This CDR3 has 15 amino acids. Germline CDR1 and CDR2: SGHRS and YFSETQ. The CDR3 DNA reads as TGCGCCAGCAGCTTGGGACAGGGGGCGACCTACGAGCAGTACTTC. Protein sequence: CASSLGQGATYEQYF. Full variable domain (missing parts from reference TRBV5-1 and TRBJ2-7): KAGVTQTPRYLIKTRGQQVTLSCSPISGHRSVSWYQQTPGQGLQFLFEYFSETQRNKGNFPGRFSGRQFSNSRSEMNVSTLELGDSALYLCASSLGQGATYEQYFGPGTRLTVT.

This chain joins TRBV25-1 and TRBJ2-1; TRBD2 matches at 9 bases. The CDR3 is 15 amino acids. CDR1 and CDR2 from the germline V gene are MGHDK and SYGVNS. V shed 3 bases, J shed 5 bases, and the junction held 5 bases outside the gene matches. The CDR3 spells CASSEETSGHNEQFF. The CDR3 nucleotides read TGTGCCAGCAGTGAGGAGACTAGCGGCCACAATGAGCAGTTCTTC.

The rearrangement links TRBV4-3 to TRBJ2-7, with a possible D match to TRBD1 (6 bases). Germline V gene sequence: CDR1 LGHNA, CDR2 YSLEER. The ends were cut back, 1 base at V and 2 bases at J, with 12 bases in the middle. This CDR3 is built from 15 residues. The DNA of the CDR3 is TGCGCCAGCAGCCAAGCAGGGGCTTCCGCCTACGAGCAGTACTTC. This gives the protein CASSQAGASAYEQYF.

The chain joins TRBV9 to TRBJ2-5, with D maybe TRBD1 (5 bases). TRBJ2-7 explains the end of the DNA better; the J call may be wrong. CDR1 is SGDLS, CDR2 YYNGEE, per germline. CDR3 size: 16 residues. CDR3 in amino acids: CASSVATGTHSYEQYF. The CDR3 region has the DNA TGTGCCAGCAGCGTAGCTACAGGAACCCATTCCTACGAGCAGTACTTC.

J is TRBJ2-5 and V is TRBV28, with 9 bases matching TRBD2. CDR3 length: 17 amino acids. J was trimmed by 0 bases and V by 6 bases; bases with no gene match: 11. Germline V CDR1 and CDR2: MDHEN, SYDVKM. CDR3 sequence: CASRGAGGREYQETQYF. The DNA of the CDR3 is TGTGCCAGCAGGGGAGCGGGAGGAAGGGAGTACCAAGAGACCCAGTACTTC.

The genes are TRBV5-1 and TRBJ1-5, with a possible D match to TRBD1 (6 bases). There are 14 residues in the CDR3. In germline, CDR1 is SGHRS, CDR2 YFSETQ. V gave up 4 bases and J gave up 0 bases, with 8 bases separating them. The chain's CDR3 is CASSLGHSNQPQHF. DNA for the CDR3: TGCGCCAGCAGCCTGGGACATAGCAATCAGCCCCAGCATTTT.

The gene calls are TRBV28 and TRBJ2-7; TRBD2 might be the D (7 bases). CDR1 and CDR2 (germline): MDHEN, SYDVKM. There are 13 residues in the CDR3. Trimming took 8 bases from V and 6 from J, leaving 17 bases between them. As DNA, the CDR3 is TGTGCCAGCTACGCCGGGGGCGGGGGCGAGCAGTACTTC. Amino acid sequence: CASYAGGGGEQYF.

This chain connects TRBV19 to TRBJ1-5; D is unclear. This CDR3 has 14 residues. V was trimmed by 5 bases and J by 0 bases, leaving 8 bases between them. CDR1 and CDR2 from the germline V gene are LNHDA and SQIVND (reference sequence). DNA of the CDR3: TGTGCCAGTAGTGATTCTTATAGCAATCAGCCCCAGCATTTT. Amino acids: CASSDSYSNQPQHF.

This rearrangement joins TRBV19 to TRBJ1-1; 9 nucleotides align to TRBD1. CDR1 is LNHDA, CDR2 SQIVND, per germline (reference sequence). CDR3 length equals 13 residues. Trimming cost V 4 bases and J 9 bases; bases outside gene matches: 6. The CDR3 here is CASSSRDRDKAFF. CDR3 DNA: TGTGCCAGTAGTAGCCGGGACAGGGACAAAGCTTTCTTT.

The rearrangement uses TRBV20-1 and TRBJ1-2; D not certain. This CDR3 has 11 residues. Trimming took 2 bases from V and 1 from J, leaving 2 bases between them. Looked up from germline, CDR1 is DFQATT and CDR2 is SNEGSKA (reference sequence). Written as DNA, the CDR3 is TGCAGTGCTAGATTTAACTATGGCTACACCTTC. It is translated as CSARFNYGYTF.

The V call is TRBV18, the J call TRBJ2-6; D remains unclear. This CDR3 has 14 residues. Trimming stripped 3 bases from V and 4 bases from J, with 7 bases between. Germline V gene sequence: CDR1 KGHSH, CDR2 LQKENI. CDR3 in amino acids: CASSPSGGANVLTF. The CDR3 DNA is TGTGCCAGCTCACCCTCTGGGGGGGCCAACGTCCTGACTTTC.

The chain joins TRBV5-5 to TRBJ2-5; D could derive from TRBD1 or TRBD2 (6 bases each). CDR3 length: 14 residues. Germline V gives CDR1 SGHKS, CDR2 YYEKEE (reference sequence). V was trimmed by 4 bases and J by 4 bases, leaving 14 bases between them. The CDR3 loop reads CASSPMGGIETQYF. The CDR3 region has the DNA TGTGCCAGCAGCCCCATGGGGGGCATAGAGACCCAGTACTTC. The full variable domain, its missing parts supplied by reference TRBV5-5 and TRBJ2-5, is DAGVTQSPTHLIKTRGQQVTLRCSPISGHKSVSWYQQVLGQGPQFIFQYYEKEERGRGNFPDRFSARQFPNYSSELNVNALLLGDSALYLCASSPMGGIETQYFGPGTRLLVL.

The CDR3 region has the DNA TGTGCCAGTAGTATAGGGGACCTGGTCCTGTTTTTT. Its translation: CASSIGDLVLFF. The chain joins TRBV19 to TRBJ1-4; weak D call: TRBD1 (5 bases). The CDR3 consists of 12 residues. Germline-derived CDR1 and CDR2 are LNHDA and SQIVND (reference sequence). The germline V and J ends were trimmed by 1 base and 14 bases, with 11 bases remaining between them.

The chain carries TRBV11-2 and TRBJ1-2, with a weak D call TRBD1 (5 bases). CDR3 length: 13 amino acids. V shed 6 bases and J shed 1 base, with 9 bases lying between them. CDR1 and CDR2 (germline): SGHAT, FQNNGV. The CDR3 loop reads CASSPDINYGYTF. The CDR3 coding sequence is TGTGCCAGCAGTCCGGACATTAACTATGGCTACACCTTC.